This T cell receptor (beta chain) appears in the sequencing data of a study of PD-1 blockade in classical Hodgkin lymphoma (TCRdb year 2020). The study in broad terms: Nivolumab dosing was 3 mg/kg intravenously every 2 weeks, continuing until either disease progression or unacceptable toxicity. The study used CyTOF and TCR beta sequencing to define a peripheral blood immune signature of response to PD-1 blockade in classical Hodgkin lymphoma. General findings and caveats noted by the study authors: CD4+ but not CD8+ TCR diversity rose significantly by C4D1 (p=0.0027 vs p=0.16), most apparent in complete responders (p=0.02). Newly diagnosed patients were reported to have lower baseline TCR diversity than healthy donors, and relapsed/refractory patients were reported to have lower baseline TCR diversity still. Baseline diversity similar to that of newly diagnosed patients was observed in trial patients achieving complete response, whereas significantly lower diversity was observed in partial responders and progressors. Lower diversity was observed in patients in whom nivolumab was started less than 1 year after ASCT, and these patients were excluded from later analyses so that confounding by immune reconstitution would be avoided. The study covered only a single clinical trial cohort, and the causes of the repertoire differences, possibly disease activity or prior therapy, were still not defined.

Explained via the paper, the time point label denotes: cycle 1 day 1 (C1D1), immediately before nivolumab initiation. Every trial patient had relapsed following autologous stem cell transplantation, and prior brentuximab vedotin exposure was what differed among cohorts A, B and C. The trial cohort included 55 to 65 patients with relapsed/refractory classical Hodgkin lymphoma, and each patient had a best overall response of complete response, partial response or progressive disease. Single-agent nivolumab was administered to trial patients in the multi-cohort phase II CheckMate 205 trial. An independent review committee assessed best overall response by applying the 2007 International Working Group response criteria. Trial PBMCs were collected just before the start of nivolumab (C1D1) and during therapy at cycle 2 day 1 and cycle 4 day 1. Peripheral blood was collected in 8 mL Vacutainer Cell Preparation Tubes, from which PBMCs were isolated by centrifugation and then cryopreserved.

The Qiagen DNeasy kit was used to extract genomic DNA from unsorted PBMCs and from the negatively selected CD4+ and CD8+ fractions. TCR beta CDR3 regions were subjected to amplification by immunoSEQ multiplex PCR with primers that anneal to V and J segments. A synthetic immune receptor repertoire was used to minimize amplification bias, and remaining bias was computationally removed after sequencing. The published analysis was carried out like this. Repertoire diversity was quantified as the Shannon entropy index using custom Python scripts. Unsorted, CD4+ and CD8+ repertoires were analyzed separately, except in combined analyses where CD4+ and CD8+ sequences were merged in silico. A clone counted as expanded when the clone's frequency after treatment rose at least 2-fold relative to C1D1, and clones undetected at baseline were given a pseudocount of 0.5. Clones with 0 or 1 copy at C1D1 were classified as singleton clones, and clones with 2 or more copies were classified as non-singleton clones. Clones expanded in unsorted samples were labelled as CD4+, CD8+ or unknown by matching protein sequences in sorted samples from the same patient. Wilcoxon tests on paired samples were used to test diversity changes from C1D1 to C4D1. The table was pulled from immuneACCESS by TCRdb, which kept in-frame rearrangements only. Such tables lose some clones; where checked, under half of the loss comes from unresolved V genes, and the rest has no known cause. V and J calls and clone size follow that table, whereas D and trimming were derived from the DNA. The sample contains nearly 55,000 clones, 81% of them found a single time. The ten largest clonotypes hold 16% of the sample.

For this clone: Its antigen target is currently unknown. The record has no base qualities; no much larger clone is one base away.

CDR1 and CDR2 are drawn from the germline V gene (reference sequence): SEHNR, FQNEAQ. Compared with germline, V lacks 4 bases and J lacks 4 bases; bases without a gene match: 7. Including the terminal cysteine and phenylalanine, the CDR3 comprises 15 residues. The only DNA kept is the CDR3, 45 bases in frame from the first base. This TCR derives from a human donor with classical Hodgkin lymphoma. The chain employs TRBV7-9 and TRBJ1-5; the junction holds 7 bases that match TRBD1. Sequencing was performed on peripheral blood mononuclear cells (PBMCs), taken at baseline. In nucleotide form, the sequence is TGTGCCAGCAGCTCAGACAGGGAGGAAAATCAGCCCCAGCATTTT. Translation gives CASSSDREENQPQHF.